The source of this T cell receptor (beta chain) is a study of cytomegalovirus exposure and HLA in healthy donors. As for the study in general: About 80 million unique TCRs from HLA-typed donors were held in an early data release. General study results and limits: CMV serostatus was the sole immune exposure information available. A few chains linked to CMV were shown in vitro to be specific for CMV antigens. Later analysis suggested most CMV-associated TCR beta chains were HLA-restricted.

V trimming: 0 bases; J trimming: 1 base; junction bases outside the gene matches: 4. There are 16 residues in the CDR3. Germline CDR1 reads MNHNS; CDR2 reads SASEGT. Concerning this clone: Its target is unknown.

A multiplex PCR was run with 60 Vbeta primers and 13 Jbeta primers. Sequenced by immunoSEQ multiplex PCR; TCRdb stores in-frame clones only, minus some. This sample has about 120,000 clones; roughly 60% occur once, and the top ten carry 9% to 10%. The sequenced material came from PBMCs. The chain joins TRBV6-1 to TRBJ2-5; 8 bases match TRBD2. This clonotype originated in a man aged 40-49 years in good health and CMV-seropositive. The CDR3 is CASSEAPGGAQETQYF. The CDR3 coding sequence is TGTGCCAGCAGTGAAGCGCCCGGGGGGGCCCAAGAGACCCAGTACTTC.